This TCR beta chain was identified during a study of glioma-infiltrating T cells. Overall study results and limits: Tissue-blood divergence was below expectation in non-neoplastic patients, above in gliomas. Only very few CDR3 sequences appeared in both tissue and blood.

TCR alpha and beta CDR3 regions were amplified from RNA using iRepertoire nested multiplex PCR. Tissue mRNA or PBMC total RNA, roughly 95-400 ng, went into one-step reverse transcription and amplification. TCRdb reprocessed the multiplex PCR reads with MiXCR, giving one entry per CDR3 protein. The sample records around 97,000 distinct CDR3 sequences, about 30% being singletons. This clonotype has only a few counts. Its antigen is unidentified. V lost 1 base and J 3 bases, leaving 11 bases between the germline ends. The CDR3 totals 14 residues. CDR1 is SGHRS and CDR2 is YFSETQ in the germline V gene. Sequencing was done on a sample of glioma tissue, nonneoplastic brain tissue, or PBMCs (not recorded which). The chain uses TRBV5-1 and TRBJ2-7; D uncertain. The TCR originated in a human donor with low-grade glioma or glioblastoma, undergoing nonglioma brain surgery, or in good health (not recorded which). DNA of the CDR3: TGCGCCAGCAGCTTGATGGTAAGCTTCTACGAGCAGTACTTC. Translating it yields CASSLMVSFYEQYF. Together with reference TRBV5-1 and TRBJ2-7, the CDR3 gives the full variable domain: KAGVTQTPRYLIKTRGQQVTLSCSPISGHRSVSWYQQTPGQGLQFLFEYFSETQRNKGNFPGRFSGRQFSNSRSEMNVSTLELGDSALYLCASSLMVSFYEQYFGPGTRLTVT.